These 26 T cell receptor beta chains originate from one sample sequenced in a study of blood T cell repertoires in COVID-19. Measured with immunoSEQ multiplex PCR; TCRdb has only the in-frame clones, and not every one. The repertoire holds 24,000 or so clones, with roughly 85% as singletons. Material for sequencing was peripheral blood. These receptors originate from a man aged 65 to 85 in a cohort sampled during active COVID-19.

The chain uses TRBV6-5 and TRBJ1-4; the D gene is possibly TRBD1 (6 bases). Trimming took 2 bases from V and 5 from J, leaving 15 bases between them. The CDR3 is 16 residues long. Germline V gives CDR1 MNHEY, CDR2 SVGAGI. This CDR3 is CASSYAPGAMNEKLFF. CDR3 bases: TGTGCCAGCAGTTACGCCCCAGGGGCGATGAATGAAAAACTGTTTTTT.

This clone is classed as medium-sized. J is TRBJ2-3 and V is TRBV27; TRBD1 might be the D (6 bases). Germline CDR1 MNHEY, CDR2 SMNVEV (reference sequence). V was trimmed by 5 bases and J by 4 bases, leaving 16 bases between them. The CDR3 covers 15 residues. The CDR3 loop is CASSTTGLIADTQYF. The CDR3 bases are TGTGCCAGCAGTACTACAGGGTTAATCGCAGATACGCAGTATTTT.

This chain connects TRBV13 to TRBJ2-7; TRBD2 matches 10 bases. Germline lookup yields CDR1 PRHDT and CDR2 FYEKMQ (reference sequence). This CDR3 has 15 amino acids. V trimming: 4 bases; J trimming: 2 bases; junction bases outside the gene matches: 5. CDR3 DNA sequence: TGTGCCAGCAGCTATTTAGCGGGAGGAGCCTACGAGCAGTACTTC. Translating it yields CASSYLAGGAYEQYF.

The chain uses TRBV10-3 and TRBJ2-1; D remains ambiguous. This CDR3 has 13 amino acids. From germline, CDR1 is ENHRY and CDR2 SYGVKD. V lost 7 bases, J lost 6 bases, and 13 bases lay in between. This chain's CDR3 is CAINARSGNEQFF. The CDR3 nucleotides are TGTGCCATCAACGCCCGATCGGGCAATGAGCAGTTCTTC.

CDR3 DNA sequence: TGTGCCAGCAGCCCCGAGTGGGGCCATGGCTACACCTTC. This translates into CASSPEWGHGYTF. The chain has TRBV25-1 and TRBJ1-2; TRBD1 is a possible D gene (5 bases). The V end lost 6 bases, the J end lost 6 bases, and 14 bases lay between the germline ends. The CDR3 consists of 13 residues. From germline, CDR1 is MGHDK and CDR2 SYGVNS.

This chain links TRBV6-2 or TRBV6-3 with TRBJ1-2; the match to TRBD1 covers 8 bases. CDR1 and CDR2 (germline): MNHEY, SVGEGT. The CDR3 has 16 amino acids. With V trimmed by 2 bases and J by 0 bases, 5 bases remained unmatched. CDR3 in amino acids: CASSYGTGYANYGYTF. For the CDR3, the DNA is TGTGCCAGCAGTTACGGGACAGGCTACGCTAACTATGGCTACACCTTC.

The J gene is TRBJ2-6, the V gene TRBV19; no clear D. CDR1 and CDR2 (germline): LNHDA, SQIVND (reference sequence). V was trimmed by 5 bases and J by 0 bases, leaving 8 bases between them. This CDR3 region has 15 residues. CDR3 sequence reads: CASSFKSSGANVLTF. In DNA form, the CDR3 reads TGTGCCAGTAGTTTCAAGAGCTCTGGGGCCAACGTCCTGACTTTC. Full variable domain (missing parts from reference TRBV19 and TRBJ2-6): DGGITQSPKYLFRKEGQNVTLSCEQNLNHDAMYWYRQDPGQGLRLIYYSQIVNDFQKGDIAEGYSVSREKKESFPLTVTSAQKNPTAFYLCASSFKSSGANVLTFGAGSRLTVL.

The CDR3 DNA is TGTGCCACCAGCAGAGATTCTCGGTCAGGTGAAAAACTGTTTTTT. This encodes CATSRDSRSGEKLFF. The chain employs TRBV15 and TRBJ1-4, with D uncertain. The germline gives CDR1 LNHNV, CDR2 YYDKDF (reference sequence). Trimming took off 0 bases at V and 7 bases at J, with 12 bases between the two ends. This CDR3 has 15 amino acids.

The rearrangement joins TRBV5-4 to TRBJ1-3; D gene ambiguous. The CDR3 consists of 15 residues. The germline V gene encodes CDR1 SGHNT and CDR2 YYREEE (reference sequence). V dropped 0 bases and J dropped 0 bases, with 7 bases sitting between them. The CDR3 loop reads CASSLEAGSGNTIYF. The CDR3 coding sequence is TGTGCCAGCAGCTTGGAGGCAGGCTCTGGAAACACCATATATTTT.

The chain employs TRBV4-3 and TRBJ2-1; D may be TRBD2 (6 bases). The V gene's germline CDR1 is LGHNA and CDR2 YSLEER. The germline V and J ends were trimmed by 1 base and 8 bases, with 18 bases remaining between them. CDR3 length: 16 amino acids. The CDR3 here is CASSQGQGSGRDEQFF. The CDR3 DNA reads as TGCGCCAGCAGCCAAGGCCAAGGTTCCGGGAGAGATGAGCAGTTCTTC.

The V gene is TRBV21-1, the J gene TRBJ1-5; the table assigns TRBD1, which was not confirmed against the DNA. TRBV21-1 is a pseudogene segment. The CDR3 extends over 17 amino acids. CDR3 amino acids: CASSKVDRGHSNQPQHF. CDR3 nucleotides: TGTGCCAGCAGCAAAGTGGACAGGGGACATAGCAATCAGCCCCAGCATTTT.

The chain links TRBV28 to TRBJ1-2; D possibly corresponds to TRBD1 (6 bases). Trimming left V 0 bases short and J 4 bases short, with 9 bases between. The germline gives CDR1 MDHEN, CDR2 SYDVKM. The CDR3 spans 14 residues. The CDR3 nucleotides are TGTGCCAGCAGTTTATGGACAGGAGTCTATGGCTACACCTTC. Translation: CASSLWTGVYGYTF.

The chain couples TRBV19 to TRBJ2-3, with 8 bases identical to TRBD1. This CDR3 has 19 amino acids. V gave up 1 base and J gave up 0 bases; unmatched junction bases: 12. CDR1 and CDR2 from the germline V gene are LNHDA and SQIVND (reference sequence). The CDR3 DNA follows: TGTGCCAGTAGTATAGGTCCAGGGGGCAGATTATCTAGCACAGATACGCAGTATTTT. Its translation: CASSIGPGGRLSSTDTQYF.

This sequence joins TRBV15 and TRBJ2-1, with 8 nucleotides matching TRBD2. This CDR3 is built from 12 residues. Germline V gene lookup returns CDR1 LNHNV and CDR2 YYDKDF (reference sequence). CDR3 nucleotides: TGTGCAGGGGGTAGCGGGATCAATGAGCAGTTCTTC. Encoded protein: CAGGSGINEQFF.

This chain links TRBV9 with TRBJ1-1, with TRBD1 identical over 7 bases. The CDR3 sequence is 15 residues long. V shed 4 bases and J 2 bases; nucleotides not matched to a gene: 8. Germline-derived CDR1 and CDR2 are SGDLS and YYNGEE. CDR3 nucleotide sequence: TGTGCCAGCAGCAAAGCCGGGACAGACAACACTGAAGCTTTCTTT. Amino acids: CASSKAGTDNTEAFF.

CDR3 nucleotide sequence: TGCGCCAGCAGCTCGGGTTCGACAGAGGAGCAGTATTTT. Protein product: CASSSGSTEEQYF. J is TRBJ2-3 and V is TRBV5-1; a possible D gene is TRBD1 (5 bases). Looked up from germline, CDR1 is SGHRS and CDR2 is YFSETQ. V was cut by 3 bases and J by 11 bases, with 16 bases left in between. This CDR3 contains 13 residues. The full variable domain, completed using reference TRBV5-1 and TRBJ2-3, is KAGVTQTPRYLIKTRGQQVTLSCSPISGHRSVSWYQQTPGQGLQFLFEYFSETQRNKGNFPGRFSGRQFSNSRSEMNVSTLELGDSALYLCASSSGSTEEQYFGPGTRLTVL.

The chain combines TRBV12-5 with TRBJ2-1, with TRBD2 matching 7 bases. The CDR3 covers 16 residues. The V gene end was trimmed by 4 bases and the J gene end by 2 bases; junction bases not matched to a gene: 8. Germline CDR1 and CDR2: LGHNT and FRNRAP. For the CDR3, the DNA is TGTGCTAGTGGTTCCCTGGGACTAATAGCCTACAATGAGCAGTTCTTC. Its translation is CASGSLGLIAYNEQFF. Full variable domain (rest looked up from reference TRBV12-5 and TRBJ2-1): DARVTQTPRHKVTEMGQEVTMRCQPILGHNTVFWYRQTMMQGLELLAYFRNRAPLDDSGMPKDRFSAEMPDATLATLKIQPSEPRDSAVYFCASGSLGLIAYNEQFFGPGTRLTVL.

The chain recombines TRBV19 with TRBJ2-7; 7 bases are a match to TRBD1. V was clipped by 4 bases and J by 10 bases; unmatched bases: 10. Per the germline V gene, CDR1 is LNHDA and CDR2 is SQIVND (reference sequence). This CDR3 is built from 13 residues. The CDR3 coding sequence is TGTGCCAGTAGTACAACTGACAGGGCCCTCCAGTACTTC. It is translated as CASSTTDRALQYF.

The rearrangement uses TRBV9 and TRBJ1-6; D is perhaps TRBD1 (5 bases). Trimming pared 0 bases from V and 6 bases from J, leaving 10 bases between. The germline V gene has CDR1 SGDLS and CDR2 YYNGEE. This CDR3 comprises 15 residues. The DNA of the CDR3 is TGTGCCAGCAGCGTAGGAGGTCAGGGTAATTCACCCCTCCACTTT. Translation: CASSVGGQGNSPLHF. Drawing the rest from reference TRBV9 and TRBJ1-6, the complete variable domain is DSGVTQTPKHLITATGQRVTLRCSPRSGDLSVYWYQQSLDQGLQFLIQYYNGEERAKGNILERFSAQQFPDLHSELNLSSLELGDSALYFCASSVGGQGNSPLHFGNGTRLTVT.

The CDR3 region is CASSQDGLRTYGYTF. CDR3 nucleotide sequence: TGTGCCAGTAGTCAGGACGGACTAAGGACCTATGGCTACACCTTC. The chain combines TRBV19 with TRBJ1-2; no firm D call. V lost 5 bases and J lost 4, with 17 bases in between. The CDR3 runs 15 residues. Germline CDR1 is LNHDA and CDR2 is SQIVND (reference sequence).

The genes are TRBV10-3 and TRBJ2-5; 7 bases match TRBD1. V lost 9 bases, J lost 2 bases, and 3 bases stayed unmatched. The CDR3 extends over 12 amino acids. CDR1 and CDR2 (germline): ENHRY, SYGVKD. The CDR3 DNA sequence: TGTGCCATTGGGGACAGTCAAGAGACCCAGTACTTC. It yields the protein CAIGDSQETQYF.

The V call is TRBV6-6, the J call TRBJ2-1, with TRBD1 matching over 9 bases. The CDR3 sequence is 18 residues long. The junction had 14 bases not matched to a gene; V was cut back by 5 bases and J by 3 bases. The germline gives CDR1 MNHNY, CDR2 SVGAGI (reference sequence). CDR3: CASSRGQGQTLIYNEQFF. The CDR3 nucleotides are TGTGCCAGCAGTCGCGGACAGGGGCAGACCCTGATCTACAATGAGCAGTTCTTC.

This CDR3 is CASSIVGLNQPQHF. CDR3 nucleotide sequence: TGTGCCAGTAGTATAGTAGGACTCAATCAGCCCCAGCATTTT. The chain recombines TRBV19 with TRBJ1-5; D is unresolved. CDR3 length equals 14 residues. Germline loops: CDR1 LNHDA, CDR2 SQIVND (reference sequence). Trimming removed 1 base from V and 3 bases from J, with 7 bases in between.

This sequence joins TRBV3-1 (or the pseudogene TRBV3-2) and TRBJ1-3, with D perhaps matching TRBD1 (5 bases). This CDR3 region has 15 residues. V dropped 1 base and J dropped 0 bases, with 7 bases sitting between them. Germline V gene lookup returns CDR1 LGHDT and CDR2 YNNKEL (reference sequence). The CDR3 spells CASSQAQGSGNTIYF. CDR3 bases: TGTGCCAGCAGCCAAGCCCAGGGCTCTGGAAACACCATATATTTT.

This clone has just a few counts. The gene calls are TRBV2 and TRBJ2-1; no clear D gene. CDR1 SNHLY and CDR2 FYNNEI come from the germline V gene. V lost 8 bases and J 4 bases, leaving 12 bases between the germline ends. There are 13 residues in the CDR3. CDR3 loop: CASSSTLYNEQFF. The CDR3, as DNA: TGTGCCAGCTCTTCGACTCTTTACAATGAGCAGTTCTTC.

The V and J genes are TRBV10-2 and TRBJ2-6, with D possibly TRBD1 on 5 matching bases. The germline V gene encodes CDR1 WSHSY and CDR2 SAAADI. The CDR3 contains 15 residues. V dropped 5 bases and J dropped 4 bases, with 12 bases sitting between them. The CDR3 loop reads CASSSQGSGANVLTF. DNA for the CDR3: TGCGCCAGCAGTAGCCAGGGTTCAGGGGCCAACGTCCTGACTTTC.